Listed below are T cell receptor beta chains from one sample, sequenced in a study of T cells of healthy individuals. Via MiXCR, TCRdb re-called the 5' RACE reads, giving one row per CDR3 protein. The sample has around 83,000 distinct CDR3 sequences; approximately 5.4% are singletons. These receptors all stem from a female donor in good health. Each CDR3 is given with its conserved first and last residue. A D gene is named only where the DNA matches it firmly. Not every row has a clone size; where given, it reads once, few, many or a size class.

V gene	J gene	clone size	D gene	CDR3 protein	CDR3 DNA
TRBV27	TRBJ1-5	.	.	CASSLVLAGNQPQHF	TGTGCCAGCAGTTTAGTGCTAGCGGGGAATCAGCCCCAGCATTTT
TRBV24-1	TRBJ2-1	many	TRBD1	CATARAGGAYNEQFF	TGTGCCACCGCCAGAGCAGGGGGCGCCTACAATGAGCAGTTCTTC
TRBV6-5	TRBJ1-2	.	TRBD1	CASSYFMGQGSYTF	TGTGCCAGCAGTTACTTTATGGGACAGGGAAGCTACACCTTC
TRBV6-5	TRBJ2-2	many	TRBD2	CASSYHGTSGRAVVTGELFF	TGTGCCAGCAGTTACCACGGGACTAGCGGGAGGGCCGTCGTCACCGGGGAGCTGTTTTTT
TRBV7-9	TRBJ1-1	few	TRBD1	CASSRGQGTPEAFF	TGTGCCAGCAGCCGGGGACAGGGGACGCCTGAAGCTTTCTTT
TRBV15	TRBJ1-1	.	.	CATSPGRTTEAFF	TGTGCCACCAGCCCAGGGAGGACCACTGAAGCTTTCTTT
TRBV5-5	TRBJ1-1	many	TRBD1	CASSKFSSGRQRGLVGTFF	TGTGCCAGCAGCAAGTTCTCGAGCGGCAGGCAAAGGGGGCTAGTTGGGACTTTCTTT
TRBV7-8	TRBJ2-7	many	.	CASSLDRPYEQYF	TGTGCCAGCAGCTTAGACAGGCCCTACGAGCAGTACTTC
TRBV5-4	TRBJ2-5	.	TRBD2	CASSWPSAGEETQYF	TGTGCCAGCAGCTGGCCCTCGGCGGGGGAAGAGACCCAGTACTTC
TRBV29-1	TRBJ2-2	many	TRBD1	CSVATGGGTGELFF	TGCAGCGTTGCTACAGGGGGCGGCACCGGGGAGCTGTTTTTT
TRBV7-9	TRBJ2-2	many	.	CASSSTRRSSGELFF	TGTGCCAGCAGCTCAACCCGGCGCAGCTCCGGGGAGCTGTTTTTT
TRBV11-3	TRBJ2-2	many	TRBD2	CASSLEHRLAGEVGELFF	TGTGCCAGCAGCTTGGAACACCGACTAGCGGGAGAGGTCGGGGAGCTGTTTTTT
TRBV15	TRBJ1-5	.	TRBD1	CATSPRTGNEPQHF	TGTGCCACCAGCCCCCGGACAGGAAACGAGCCCCAGCATTTT
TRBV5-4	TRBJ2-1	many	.	CASSFQVQGSGEQFF	TGTGCCAGCAGCTTCCAGGTACAGGGCAGCGGTGAGCAGTTCTTC
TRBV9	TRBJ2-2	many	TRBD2	CASSVSGTSGAYTGELFF	TGTGCCAGCAGCGTAAGTGGGACTAGCGGGGCTTACACCGGGGAGCTGTTTTTT
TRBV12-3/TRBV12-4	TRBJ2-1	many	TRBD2	CASSSTSGRALSGNEQFF	TGTGCCAGCAGTTCAACTAGCGGGAGGGCCCTTTCGGGTAATGAGCAGTTCTTC
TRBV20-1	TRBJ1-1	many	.	CSARVAGAGTEAFF	TGCAGTGCTAGAGTGGCAGGGGCTGGCACTGAAGCTTTCTTT
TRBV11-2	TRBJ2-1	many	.	CASSLDRDPYNEQFF	TGTGCCAGCAGCTTAGACCGGGACCCATACAATGAGCAGTTCTTC
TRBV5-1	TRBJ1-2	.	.	CASSSGPYGYTF	TGCGCCAGCAGCTCCGGGCCCTATGGCTACACCTTC
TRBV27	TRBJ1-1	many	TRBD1	CASSLSGGTGRFTEAFF	TGTGCCAGCAGTTTATCGGGGGGGACAGGGAGGTTCACTGAAGCTTTCTTT
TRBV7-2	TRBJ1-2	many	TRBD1	CASSSQGGAGGYTF	TGTGCCAGCAGCTCCCAGGGGGGCGCGGGAGGCTACACCTTC
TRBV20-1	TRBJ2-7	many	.	CSATENPDPYEQYF	TGCAGTGCTACAGAAAACCCTGATCCCTACGAGCAGTACTTC
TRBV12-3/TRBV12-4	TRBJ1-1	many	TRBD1	CASSWRDSNTEAFF	TGTGCCAGCAGTTGGAGGGACAGCAACACTGAAGCTTTCTTT
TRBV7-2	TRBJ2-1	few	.	CASSPDVDEQFF	TGTGCCAGCAGCCCCGATGTCGATGAGCAGTTCTTC
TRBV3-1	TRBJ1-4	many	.	CASSWAGGGEKLFF	TGTGCCAGCAGCTGGGCCGGGGGCGGTGAAAAACTGTTTTTT
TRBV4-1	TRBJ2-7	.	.	CASSRQAGDEQYF	TGCGCCAGCAGCCGACAGGCTGGCGACGAGCAGTACTTC
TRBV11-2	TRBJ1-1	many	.	CASSLDPGTTEAFF	TGTGCCAGCAGCTTAGATCCGGGAACCACTGAAGCTTTCTTT
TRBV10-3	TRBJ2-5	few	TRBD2	CAISVTSGEPQYF	TGTGCCATCAGCGTAACTAGCGGAGAGCCCCAGTACTTC
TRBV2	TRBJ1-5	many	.	CASSVGEPQHF	TGTGCCAGCTCGGTGGGGGAACCCCAGCATTTT
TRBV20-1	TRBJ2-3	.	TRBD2	CSAGASGSTDTQYF	TGCAGTGCTGGAGCTAGCGGGAGTACAGATACGCAGTATTTT
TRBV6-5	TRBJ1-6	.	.	CASSAMGAGNSPLHF	TGTGCCAGCAGCGCGATGGGGGCGGGTAATTCACCCCTCCACTTT
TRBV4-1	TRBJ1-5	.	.	CASSQGLNQPQHF	TGCGCCAGCAGCCAGGGGCTCAATCAGCCCCAGCATTTT
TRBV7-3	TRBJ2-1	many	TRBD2	CASSLPGTSGNEQFF	TGTGCCAGCAGCTTACCCGGGACTAGCGGCAATGAGCAGTTCTTC
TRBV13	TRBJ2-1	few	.	CASTLGVSSYNEQFF	TGTGCCAGCACCCTTGGGGTGAGCTCCTACAATGAGCAGTTCTTC
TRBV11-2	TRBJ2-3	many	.	CASSLALVGTDTQYF	TGTGCCAGCAGCTTAGCCCTAGTGGGCACAGATACGCAGTATTTT
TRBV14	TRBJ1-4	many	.	CASSRFGAGGEKLFF	.
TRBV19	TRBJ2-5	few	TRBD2	CASRNLAGGETQYF	TGTGCCAGTAGGAACCTAGCGGGCGGAGAGACCCAGTACTTC
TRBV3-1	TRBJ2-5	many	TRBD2	CASSQDPGLAGLPYF	TGTGCCAGCAGCCAAGATCCAGGACTAGCGGGCCTTCCGTACTTC
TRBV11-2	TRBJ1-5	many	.	CASSSETGTVNQPQHF	TGTGCCAGCAGCTCAGAGACCGGGACGGTGAATCAGCCCCAGCATTTT
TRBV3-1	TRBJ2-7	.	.	CASSRRTTNEQYF	TGTGCCAGCAGCCGCCGTACGACGAACGAGCAGTACTTC
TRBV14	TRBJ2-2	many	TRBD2	CASSLKKRTSSLELFF	TGTGCCAGCAGCCTGAAGAAACGGACTAGCTCATTGGAGCTGTTTTTT
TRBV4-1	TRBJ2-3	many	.	CASSQGWRVSSTDTQYF	TGCGCCAGCAGCCAAGGGTGGAGGGTCTCTAGCACAGATACGCAGTATTTT